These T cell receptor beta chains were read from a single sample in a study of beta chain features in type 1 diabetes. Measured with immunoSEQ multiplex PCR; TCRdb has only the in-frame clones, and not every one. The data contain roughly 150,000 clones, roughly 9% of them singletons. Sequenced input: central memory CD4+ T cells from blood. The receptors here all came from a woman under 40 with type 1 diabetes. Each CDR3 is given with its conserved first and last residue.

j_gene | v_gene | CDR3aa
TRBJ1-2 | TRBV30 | CAWTLDTAHGYTF
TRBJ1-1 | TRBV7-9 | CASRLTGVKGTEAFF
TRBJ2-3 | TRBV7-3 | CASSTRGDTQYF
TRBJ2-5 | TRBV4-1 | CASSQAQGQETQYF
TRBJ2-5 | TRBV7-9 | CASSSRLGEDQYF
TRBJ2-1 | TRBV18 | CASSPETGWEQFF
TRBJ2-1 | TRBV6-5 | CASSEPGQGGEQFF
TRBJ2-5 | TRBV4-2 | CASSPVGQETQYF
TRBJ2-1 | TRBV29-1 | CSGTGPFPPYNEQFF
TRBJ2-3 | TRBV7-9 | CASSLALRPYDTDTQYF
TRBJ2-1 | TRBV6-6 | CASSPQQVYNEQFF
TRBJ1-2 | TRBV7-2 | CASRTGGAYGYTF
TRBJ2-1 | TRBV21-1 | CASSNITGQFF
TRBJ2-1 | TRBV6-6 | CASSSRSGREQFF
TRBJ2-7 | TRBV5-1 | CASSLQWSSYEQYF
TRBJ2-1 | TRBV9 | CASSVDWTSGRFEQFF
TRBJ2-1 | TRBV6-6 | CASTAAGVRDGFF
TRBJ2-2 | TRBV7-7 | CASSQSPSGPYTGELFF
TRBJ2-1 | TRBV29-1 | CSVEGLAGGINEQFF
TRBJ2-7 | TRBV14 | CASSQARYEQYF
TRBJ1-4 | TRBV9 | CASSARGQGKNEKLFF
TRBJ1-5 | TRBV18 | CASSPWEGEQPQHF
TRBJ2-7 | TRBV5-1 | CASRATSYEQYF
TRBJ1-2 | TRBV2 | CASNPWRHTNYGYTF
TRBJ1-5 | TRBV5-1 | CASSLGQGQPQHF
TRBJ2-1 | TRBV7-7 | CASSLAPRAAYNEQFF
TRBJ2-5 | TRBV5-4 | CASSLWGSGREETQYF
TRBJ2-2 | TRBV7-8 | CASSSRDRGNTGELFF
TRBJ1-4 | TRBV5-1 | CASSLLGELNEKLFF
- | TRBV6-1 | CASSEANTYEQYF
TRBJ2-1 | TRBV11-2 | CASSSLAASYNEQFF
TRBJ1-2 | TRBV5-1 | CASSLRDGYTF
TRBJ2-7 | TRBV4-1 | CASSRDNSGGEQYF
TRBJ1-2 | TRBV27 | CASSLSVGGGYTF
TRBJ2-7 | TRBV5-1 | CASSPARETYEQYF
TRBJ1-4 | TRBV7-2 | CASSRTSRSEKLFF
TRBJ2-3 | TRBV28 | CASRGQSAADTPYF
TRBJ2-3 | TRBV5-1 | CASSFSGTGTDTQYF
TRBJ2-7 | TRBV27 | CASSPYSGSSSGRSYEQYF
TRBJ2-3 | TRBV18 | CASSPNEGSTDTQYF
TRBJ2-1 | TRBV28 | CASRGAGLANNEQFF
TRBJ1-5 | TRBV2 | CASSLSSLAQPQHF
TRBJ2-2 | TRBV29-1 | CSVVGGANGELFF
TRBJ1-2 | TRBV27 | CASSLYARAVGYTF
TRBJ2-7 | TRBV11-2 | CASSLDMVARISYEQYF
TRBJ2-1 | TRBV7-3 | CASSLFAASTAEQFF
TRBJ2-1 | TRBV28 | CASSTLAGGLNEQFF
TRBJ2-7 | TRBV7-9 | CASSPRQGQEQYF
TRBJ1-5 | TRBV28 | CASSFTSGPQPQHF
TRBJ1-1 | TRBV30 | CAWSPVRGGAFF
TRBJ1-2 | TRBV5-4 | CASNVDQGYGYTF
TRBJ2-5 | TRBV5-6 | CASSLGGGRAETQYF
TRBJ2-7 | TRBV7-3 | CASTVGLHSYEQYF
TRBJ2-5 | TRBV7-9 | CASSSGLAGKETQYF
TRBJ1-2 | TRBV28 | CASSSDRPNGYTF
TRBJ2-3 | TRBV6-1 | CASRNRDRITDTQYF
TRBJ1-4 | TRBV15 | CATSRLDRANNEKLFF
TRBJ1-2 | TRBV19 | CASSAGALAYGYTF
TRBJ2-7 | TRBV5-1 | CASSLRTSGRVEQYF
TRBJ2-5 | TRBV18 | CASSPTREETQYF